Shown below are 9 T cell receptor beta chains from a single sample sequenced in a study of cytomegalovirus exposure and HLA in healthy donors. Primers for the PCR totalled 60 Vbeta and 13 Jbeta. Libraries were prepared by immunoSEQ multiplex PCR; TCRdb keeps only in-frame clonotypes and omits some of them. The sample has 130,000 or so clones; 61% are singletons. The source material was PBMCs. The receptors come from a male donor in good health and CMV-seronegative.

Concerning this clone itself: The sample contains more than one DNA sequence encoding this CDR3. V is TRBV7-2 and J is TRBJ2-5; 7 bases agree with TRBD2. The CDR3 extends over 14 amino acids. Germline lookup yields CDR1 SGHTA and CDR2 FQGNSA. After removal of 4 bases from V and 8 bases from J, the junction contained 10 bases not matched to a gene. The CDR3 loop is CASSSTVGGETQYF. DNA for the CDR3: TGTGCCAGCAGCTCGACAGTGGGGGGGGAAACCCAGTACTTC.

The chain links TRBV7-2 to TRBJ2-3, with 9 bases lining up with TRBD2. The CDR3 consists of 16 residues. In germline, CDR1 is SGHTA, CDR2 FQGNSA. V lost 2 bases and J lost 5; bases outside the gene matches: 8. CDR3 coding DNA: TGTGCCAGCAGCTTATATATGGCGGGGGGGCAAGATACGCAGTATTTT. Its translation is CASSLYMAGGQDTQYF.

This clone was counted between two and nine times. The J gene is TRBJ2-1, the V gene TRBV5-6, with 8 positions matching TRBD2. The germline V gene encodes CDR1 SGHDT and CDR2 YYEEEE. The CDR3 length is 16 residues. V lost 4 bases, J lost 5 bases, and 11 bases stayed unmatched. CDR3 sequence reads: CASSLGPGTSHNEQFF. For the CDR3, the DNA is TGTGCCAGCAGCCTAGGTCCCGGGACTAGTCACAATGAGCAGTTCTTC.

V usage is TRBV2 and J usage is TRBJ2-7; 11 bases agree with TRBD1. The germline V gene has CDR1 SNHLY and CDR2 FYNNEI. With 5 bases clipped from V and 5 bases from J, the junction kept 8 bases outside the gene matches. The length of the CDR3 is 15 residues. In DNA form, the CDR3 reads TGTGCCAGCAGTATCGGACAGGGGGCGCGGAACGAGCAGTACTTC. Amino acid sequence: CASSIGQGARNEQYF. The full variable domain, its missing parts supplied by reference TRBV2 and TRBJ2-7, is EPEVTQTPSHQVTQMGQEVILRCVPISNHLYFYWYRQILGQKVEFLVSFYNNEISEKSEIFDDQFSVERPDGSNFTLKIRSTKLEDSAMYFCASSIGQGARNEQYFGPGTRLTVT.

This clone was detected a few times. The genes are TRBV11-3 and TRBJ2-2; TRBD1 matches at 7 bases. The CDR3 is 16 amino acids. J lost 7 bases, V lost 5 bases, and 13 bases had no gene match. Per germline, CDR1 SGHNT and CDR2 YENEEA. Written as DNA, the CDR3 is TGTGCCAGCAGCCCGAGACAGGGTGAGGGCGTCGGGGAGCTGTTTTTT. Amino acids: CASSPRQGEGVGELFF.

J is TRBJ2-2 and V is TRBV11-2; TRBD1 is a possible D gene (5 bases). The germline V gene encodes CDR1 SGHAT and CDR2 FQNNGV. This CDR3 contains 18 residues. The V end lost 5 bases, the J end lost 1 base, and 20 bases lay between the germline ends. CDR3: CASSTSLGLLMNTGELFF. Here the CDR3 DNA reads TGTGCCAGCAGCACGTCCCTGGGGCTCCTCATGAACACCGGGGAGCTGTTTTTT.

The chain is built from TRBV30 and TRBJ2-1; the match to TRBD1 covers 7 bases. V lost 1 base, J lost 13 bases, and 7 bases stayed unmatched. The CDR3 consists of 12 residues. The V gene's germline CDR1 is GTSNPN and CDR2 SVGIG (reference sequence). The CDR3 here is CAWSAGRGRQFF. The CDR3 DNA follows: TGTGCCTGGAGTGCTGGCAGGGGGAGACAGTTCTTC.

The chain employs TRBV6-4 and TRBJ2-2; possibly TRBD2 for D (11 bases). This CDR3 spans 20 amino acids. Germline loops: CDR1 MRHNA, CDR2 SNTAGT. With 6 bases removed from V and 1 base from J, the gap between germline ends came to 27 bases. DNA for the CDR3: TGTGCCAGCAGGGGTAGGGACAGGGGTAGCGGGGGGGGGAACACCGGGGAGCTGTTTTTT. It specifies CASRGRDRGSGGGNTGELFF.

The V call is TRBV10-3, the J call TRBJ1-1; D is unclear. The CDR3 has 12 amino acids. Deletions cut 10 bases from V and 1 base from J, with 10 bases between. Germline values: CDR1 ENHRY, CDR2 SYGVKD. The CDR3 sequence is CATSDSNTEAFF. The DNA for the CDR3 is TGTGCCACTTCGGACTCGAACACTGAAGCTTTCTTT.